The clone carrying this T cell receptor beta chain has ten or more counts. Its antigen is as yet unknown. The length of the CDR3 is 15 residues. The ends were cut back, 5 bases at V and 1 base at J, with 14 bases in the middle. The V gene's germline CDR1 is KGHSH and CDR2 LQKENI. TCR beta CDR3 regions were amplified from RNA. A set of HTBI primers served as the primers for a first-round RT-PCR of the TCR CDR3. In TCRdb, the multiplex PCR reads were re-called with MiXCR into one record per CDR3 protein. The sample lists hundreds of thousands of distinct CDR3 sequences; about 20% were seen once. Orbital computed tomography and thyroid ultrasound, together with serum TRAb and thyroxine and clinical symptoms, were used for diagnoses. This sample is drawn from a study of T cells in Graves' hyperthyroidism and ophthalmopathy. General study points: Patients with ophthalmopathy were separated from those with stable hyperthyroidism by a 13 V-J model. Most clonotypes expanded in thyroid above 0.001 were likewise present in blood. Ophthalmopathy, as predicted by the model, came a median 6.5 months after the prediction.

V gene TRBV18 combines with J gene TRBJ1-1; D gene unclear. The source material was blood. The TCR originated in a man aged 40-49 years with Graves' ophthalmopathy. The CDR3 coding sequence is TGTGCCAGCTCAAAGGAGGGTAAGAGGAACACTGAAGCTTTCTTT. It specifies CASSKEGKRNTEAFF.